Here is one T cell receptor (beta chain) with its context. Trimming pared 1 base from V and 5 bases from J, leaving 9 bases between. The CDR3 sequence is 14 residues long. Germline V gives CDR1 SGHRS, CDR2 YFSETQ. The entry originates in a study of control samples from healthy donors and cancer patients. Data came from immunoSEQ multiplex PCR; TCRdb stores just in-frame clones and leaves some out. Of about 180,000 clones in the sample, around 90% were seen once. The chain couples TRBV5-1 to TRBJ1-4; a possible D gene is TRBD1 (5 bases). Source material: blood. The clonotype comes from a woman between 50 and 59 years old in good health. The CDR3 loop is CASSLPTVNEKLFF. Written as DNA, the CDR3 is TGCGCCAGCAGCTTGCCGACAGTAAATGAAAAACTGTTTTTT.